These 7 T cell receptor beta chains were sequenced from one sample in a study of cytomegalovirus exposure and HLA in healthy donors. PCR amplification relied on 60 Vbeta primers (plus 13 Jbeta primers). TCRdb's table, derived via immunoSEQ multiplex PCR, lists solely in-frame clones and lacks some. The sample records around 150,000 clones, about 61% being singletons. Sample: PBMCs. These receptors all come from a woman between 40 and 55 years old in good health and CMV-seronegative.

J is TRBJ2-3 and V is TRBV10-3; 11 bases line up with TRBD2. The V gene end was trimmed by 4 bases and the J gene end by 4 bases; junction bases not matched to a gene: 10. CDR3 length: 17 residues. The germline V gene encodes CDR1 ENHRY and CDR2 SYGVKD. CDR3 loop: CAISAQPGTSGPDTQYF. In DNA, the CDR3 is TGTGCCATCAGTGCCCAACCCGGGACTAGCGGTCCAGATACGCAGTATTTT.

The chain joins TRBV5-1 to TRBJ2-3; maybe TRBD2 (6 bases). The CDR3 extends over 15 amino acids. Germline V lookup: CDR1 SGHRS, CDR2 YFSETQ. The germline V and J ends were trimmed by 7 bases and 1 base, with 16 bases remaining between them. The CDR3 nucleotides read TGCGCCAGCTCAGATGTAACGGGGGGCACAGATACGCAGTATTTT. Residues: CASSDVTGGTDTQYF.

The sample holds a few counts of this clone. The rearrangement links TRBV5-1 to TRBJ2-1, with 9 bases identical to TRBD2. The V gene end was trimmed by 0 bases and the J gene end by 5 bases; junction bases not matched to a gene: 15. Germline CDR1 SGHRS, CDR2 YFSETQ. This CDR3 region has 19 residues. CDR3 sequence reads: CASSLGYRASGGFNNEQFF. In DNA, the CDR3 is TGCGCCAGCAGCTTGGGTTATCGGGCAAGCGGGGGGTTTAACAATGAGCAGTTCTTC. Drawing the rest from reference TRBV5-1 and TRBJ2-1, the complete variable domain is KAGVTQTPRYLIKTRGQQVTLSCSPISGHRSVSWYQQTPGQGLQFLFEYFSETQRNKGNFPGRFSGRQFSNSRSEMNVSTLELGDSALYLCASSLGYRASGGFNNEQFFGPGTRLTVL.

The chain combines TRBV5-4 with TRBJ2-5, with D perhaps matching TRBD1 (7 bases). The CDR3 has 15 residues. Germline-derived CDR1 and CDR2 are SGHNT and YYREEE (reference sequence). Trimming removed 4 bases from V and 1 base from J, with 14 bases in between. The CDR3 coding sequence is TGTGCCAGCAGCCGGGCGGGGACAGTCCAAGAGACCCAGTACTTC. Its protein is CASSRAGTVQETQYF.

This clone came up a few times. As DNA, the CDR3 is TGCGCCAGCAGCCCCGGACAGGGGCCCACTGAAGCTTTCTTT. Amino acids: CASSPGQGPTEAFF. The chain joins TRBV5-1 to TRBJ1-1; 9 bases are shared with TRBD1. This CDR3 has 14 residues. V was pared by 4 bases and J by 4 bases, with 5 bases of the junction left unmatched. Germline CDR1 is SGHRS and CDR2 is YFSETQ.

The chain combines TRBV2 with TRBJ1-2; D is uncertain. Trimming shortened V by 5 bases and J by 5 bases, and 12 bases separated the two germline ends. The germline CDR1 and CDR2 sequences are SNHLY and FYNNEI. This CDR3 has 13 amino acids. The CDR3 sequence is CASSLGGGYGYTF. The DNA for the CDR3 is TGTGCCAGCAGTTTAGGCGGCGGGTATGGCTACACCTTC.

This sequence joins TRBV4-2 and TRBJ1-1; 8 bases match TRBD1. The CDR3 contains 15 residues. Losses at the gene ends were 3 bases for V and 3 bases for J; bases not matched to a gene: 6. Germline CDR1 LGHNA, CDR2 YNFKEQ. For the CDR3, the DNA is TGTGCCAGCAGCCAGGGGACAGGAGCCGACACTGAAGCTTTCTTT. The encoded protein is CASSQGTGADTEAFF.